This TCR beta chain was recovered during a study of early T cells in non-severe SARS-CoV-2 infection. At least ten counts were recorded for this clonotype. Individually, cDNA molecules had unique molecular identifiers attached to them. In TCRdb, the 5' RACE reads were re-called with MiXCR into one record per CDR3 protein. In the table there are over 35,000 distinct CDR3 sequences, 5% to 6.5% of which are singletons. CDR1 LGHDT and CDR2 YNNKEL come from the germline V gene (reference sequence). J was trimmed by 2 bases and V by 2 bases; bases with no gene match: 13. This CDR3 is 18 amino acids long. This clonotype was obtained from an adult who was a healthcare worker with PCR-confirmed SARS-CoV-2 infection or an uninfected control (not recorded which). The specimen comprised whole blood, sampled at baseline. V is TRBV3-1 and J is TRBJ2-7; 9 bases are shared with TRBD2. The CDR3: CASSQFMSSGGNPYEQYF. CDR3 in DNA: TGTGCCAGCAGCCAATTCATGTCGAGCGGGGGGAATCCCTACGAGCAGTACTTC.